The 27 T cell receptor beta chains below all came from one sample that was sequenced in a study of T cell responses to AZD1222 COVID-19 vaccine. The assay was immunoSEQ multiplex PCR, and TCRdb's table has in-frame clones only and misses some. The data contain roughly 120,000 clones, about 90% of them singletons. This specimen was peripheral blood, taken on day 0 of AZD1222 vaccination. Receptors were obtained from an adult in good health.

The chain has TRBV6-5 and TRBJ1-1, with D perhaps matching TRBD1 (5 bases). This CDR3 contains 12 residues. Per germline, CDR1 MNHEY and CDR2 SVGAGI. Between the trimmed V and J ends, which lost 5 bases and 9 bases, there was a span of 13 bases. The CDR3: CASSTPPGQAFF. CDR3 sequence (DNA): TGTGCCAGCAGTACCCCTCCAGGGCAAGCTTTCTTT.

The J gene is TRBJ2-7, the V gene TRBV7-6; TRBD2 might be the D (6 bases). CDR1 and CDR2 from the germline V gene are SGHVS and FNYEAQ. V was cut by 0 bases and J by 7 bases, with 16 bases left in between. The CDR3 runs to 15 residues. The DNA for the CDR3 is TGTGCCAGCAGCTTAGCGTTTGGCGGGGCGGGGGAGCAGTACTTC. Its translation is CASSLAFGGAGEQYF.

This chain uses TRBV5-6 with TRBJ1-2, with unresolved D. Germline V CDR1 and CDR2: SGHDT, YYEEEE. The CDR3 length is 15 residues. Trimming took off 0 bases at V and 0 bases at J, with 9 bases between the two ends. CDR3 nucleotides: TGTGCCAGCAGCTTGGGCAGTCTTGCTAACTATGGCTACACCTTC. Amino acids: CASSLGSLANYGYTF.

The J gene is TRBJ2-5, the V gene TRBV6-5, with D tentatively TRBD2 (5 bases). This CDR3 spans 13 amino acids. V lost 7 bases, J lost 4 bases, and 13 bases lay in between. The V gene's germline CDR1 is MNHEY and CDR2 SVGAGI. The CDR3 spells CASTPGDRETQYF. The CDR3 DNA is TGTGCCAGCACCCCCGGGGATCGAGAGACCCAGTACTTC.

The CDR3 here is CASDLEAGGTDTQYF. As DNA, the CDR3 is TGTGCCAGCGATTTAGAAGCGGGGGGTACAGATACGCAGTATTTT. The V gene is TRBV2, the J gene TRBJ2-3; 9 nucleotides match TRBD2. V lost 8 bases to trimming and J lost 3 bases; unmatched junction nucleotides: 9. Germline V gene sequence: CDR1 SNHLY, CDR2 FYNNEI. This CDR3 has 15 residues.

This chain joins TRBV30 and TRBJ2-3; D not resolved. Between the trimmed V and J ends, which lost 3 bases and 4 bases, there was a span of 14 bases. This CDR3 contains 14 residues. Germline assignment: CDR1 GTSNPN and CDR2 SVGIG (reference sequence). This CDR3 reads CAWSWTRVSDTQYF. As DNA, the CDR3 is TGTGCCTGGAGCTGGACCCGAGTGTCAGATACGCAGTATTTT.

CDR3 loop: CASSGTGLRYTF. CDR3 nucleotide sequence: TGTGCCAGCAGTGGGACAGGGTTACGCTACACCTTC. This chain connects TRBV28 to TRBJ1-2, with 9 nucleotides matching TRBD1. CDR3 length: 12 residues. Trimming cost V 5 bases and J 9 bases; bases outside gene matches: 4. CDR1 MDHEN and CDR2 SYDVKM come from the germline V gene.

The V gene is TRBV7-8, the J gene TRBJ1-4, with D perhaps TRBD1 (5 bases). The CDR3 is made up of 14 amino acids. V was pared by 3 bases and J by 5 bases, with 10 bases between. Germline CDR1 SGHVS, CDR2 FQNEAQ. CDR3 protein: CASSFTGLNEKLFF. As DNA, the CDR3 is TGTGCCAGCAGCTTCACAGGACTGAATGAAAAACTGTTTTTT.

This clone has just a few counts. The chain couples TRBV18 to TRBJ1-1; TRBD1 matches at 8 bases. Germline V gene data show CDR1 as KGHSH and CDR2 as LQKENI. J was trimmed by 4 bases and V by 5 bases; bases with no gene match: 9. There are 15 residues in the CDR3. CDR3 in DNA: TGTGCCAGCTCATCCACTGGACAGGGTTCCACTGAAGCTTTCTTT. Its translation: CASSSTGQGSTEAFF. The full variable domain, in which reference TRBV18 and TRBJ1-1 provide the parts outside the CDR3, is NAGVMQNPRHLVRRRGQEARLRCSPMKGHSHVYWYRQLPEEGLKFMVYLQKENIIDESGMPKERFSAEFPKEGPSILRIQQVVRGDSAAYFCASSSTGQGSTEAFFGQGTRLTVV.

The chain has TRBV2 and TRBJ1-5, with no clear D. V was pared by 7 bases and J by 6 bases, with 19 bases between. Germline CDR1 and CDR2: SNHLY and FYNNEI. There are 15 residues in the CDR3. As DNA, the CDR3 is TGTGCCAGCACTATTGGAACAGCCAGAAGTCAGCCCCAGCATTTT. It yields the protein CASTIGTARSQPQHF.

This clone was seen only a few times. The chain links TRBV19 to TRBJ2-3; 11 nucleotides line up with TRBD2. Germline V gene data show CDR1 as LNHDA and CDR2 as SQIVND (reference sequence). The CDR3 runs 16 residues. V was clipped by 2 bases and J by 4 bases; unmatched bases: 5. The CDR3 reads CASSIRLAGGADTQYF. CDR3 coding DNA: TGTGCCAGTAGTATACGCCTAGCGGGGGGCGCAGATACGCAGTATTTT.

This sequence joins TRBV7-3 and TRBJ2-1; D is tentatively TRBD1 or TRBD2 (5 bases each). Trimming stripped 8 bases from V and 9 bases from J, with 20 bases between. There are 14 residues in the CDR3. Germline V gene lookup returns CDR1 SGHTA and CDR2 FQGTGA. The CDR3 reads CASQLAEGRGEQFF. Written as DNA, the CDR3 is TGTGCCAGCCAGTTGGCAGAGGGGCGTGGTGAGCAGTTCTTC.

This chain links TRBV11-2 with TRBJ2-1; 9 nucleotides line up with TRBD2. Germline loops: CDR1 SGHAT, CDR2 FQNNGV. CDR3 length: 18 amino acids. The ends lost 5 bases at V and 3 bases at J; junction bases unmatched: 14. The DNA for the CDR3 is TGTGCCAGCAGCCGGGACGGCATGAGCGGGGGGAACTACAATGAGCAGTTCTTC. The encoded protein is CASSRDGMSGGNYNEQFF.

This clone was recorded only once. The chain carries TRBV5-5 and TRBJ1-5, with a possible D match to TRBD1 (5 bases). V was pared by 4 bases and J by 1 base, with 12 bases between. This CDR3 comprises 15 residues. Germline V gene sequence: CDR1 SGHKS, CDR2 YYEKEE (reference sequence). The chain's CDR3 is CASSRGGVSNQPQHF. The CDR3, as DNA: TGTGCCAGCAGCCGTGGGGGGGTGAGCAATCAGCCCCAGCATTTT. The full variable domain, completed using reference TRBV5-5 and TRBJ1-5, is DAGVTQSPTHLIKTRGQQVTLRCSPISGHKSVSWYQQVLGQGPQFIFQYYEKEERGRGNFPDRFSARQFPNYSSELNVNALLLGDSALYLCASSRGGVSNQPQHFGDGTRLSIL.

The chain uses TRBV19 and TRBJ2-7; TRBD2 agrees at 10 bases. Germline V CDR1 and CDR2: LNHDA, SQIVND (reference sequence). The V segment lost 5 bases and the J segment 0 bases; nucleotides outside the gene matches: 4. The CDR3 covers 15 residues. This CDR3 is CASSFRTSGSYEQYF. CDR3 in DNA: TGTGCCAGTAGTTTCAGGACTAGCGGCTCCTACGAGCAGTACTTC.

The gene calls are TRBV28 and TRBJ1-1; no definite D call. Germline-derived CDR1 and CDR2 are MDHEN and SYDVKM. Between the trimmed V and J ends, which lost 5 bases and 0 bases, there was a span of 13 bases. CDR3 length: 15 residues. The DNA for the CDR3 is TGTGCCAGCAGTGAGAGGTTAATCATGAACACTGAAGCTTTCTTT. Translating gives CASSERLIMNTEAFF.

V usage is TRBV29-1 and J usage is TRBJ2-1; 9 bases align to TRBD1. The germline gives CDR1 SQVTM, CDR2 ANQGSEA. The V and J ends lost 7 bases and 4 bases, in that order; junction bases with no gene match: 8. The length of the CDR3 is 14 residues. This CDR3 reads CSARGQGPYNEQFF. CDR3 bases: TGCAGCGCTCGGGGACAGGGCCCTTACAATGAGCAGTTCTTC.

This chain links TRBV19 with TRBJ1-1; tentative D call: TRBD1 (5 bases). Looked up from germline, CDR1 is LNHDA and CDR2 is SQIVND (reference sequence). The V end was cut by 3 bases, the J end by 0 bases, with 11 bases between. The CDR3 is 15 amino acids. This CDR3 reads CASSIDSYMNTEAFF. For the CDR3, the DNA is TGTGCCAGTAGTATCGACAGCTACATGAACACTGAAGCTTTCTTT. Full variable domain (missing parts from reference TRBV19 and TRBJ1-1): DGGITQSPKYLFRKEGQNVTLSCEQNLNHDAMYWYRQDPGQGLRLIYYSQIVNDFQKGDIAEGYSVSREKKESFPLTVTSAQKNPTAFYLCASSIDSYMNTEAFFGQGTRLTVV.

This sequence joins TRBV10-3 and TRBJ1-5, with TRBD1 matching 7 bases. J lost 4 bases, V lost 10 bases, and 10 bases had no gene match. The CDR3 runs 14 residues. Germline V gene sequence: CDR1 ENHRY, CDR2 SYGVKD. The CDR3 sequence: CATGDSSTNQPQHF. The CDR3 nucleotides are TGTGCCACCGGGGACAGCTCAACAAATCAGCCCCAGCATTTT.

The gene calls are TRBV2 and TRBJ1-4; no reliable D call. The CDR3 covers 14 residues. Germline V gives CDR1 SNHLY, CDR2 FYNNEI. The CDR3 spells CATHTSATNEKLFF. The CDR3 DNA is TGTGCGACACACACCTCAGCAACTAATGAAAAACTGTTTTTT.

This rearrangement joins TRBV5-6 to TRBJ2-7; 7 nucleotides agree with TRBD1. This CDR3 has 14 amino acids. After removal of 7 bases from V and 4 bases from J, the junction contained 11 bases not matched to a gene. Germline CDR1 and CDR2: SGHDT and YYEEEE. The CDR3 nucleotides are TGTGCCAGCTACGCTAGAGGGGGCGGGTACGAGCAGTACTTC. It yields the protein CASYARGGGYEQYF.

The rearrangement joins TRBV5-4 to TRBJ2-7; D possibly uses TRBD1 or TRBD2 (6 bases each). V was cut by 4 bases and J by 0 bases, with 11 bases left in between. The CDR3 consists of 14 residues. Looked up from germline, CDR1 is SGHNT and CDR2 is YYREEE (reference sequence). CDR3 residues: CASSRRGDSYEQYF. The CDR3 DNA is TGTGCCAGCAGCCGGAGGGGGGACTCCTACGAGCAGTACTTC.

The J gene is TRBJ1-2, the V gene TRBV12-3 or TRBV12-4, with TRBD1 identical over 8 bases. The CDR3 loop spans 13 amino acids. The V segment lost 5 bases and the J segment 3 bases; nucleotides outside the gene matches: 2. The CDR3 loop reads CASSQGADYGYTF. CDR3 coding DNA: TGTGCCAGCAGTCAGGGGGCCGACTATGGCTACACCTTC.

The chain carries TRBV6-5 and TRBJ2-7; D ambiguous. The germline V gene has CDR1 MNHEY and CDR2 SVGAGI. Trimming shortened V by 7 bases and J by 2 bases, and 6 bases separated the two germline ends. The CDR3 runs 11 residues. CDR3 in DNA: TGTGCCAGCATGAGGACCTACGAGCAGTACTTC. Its protein is CASMRTYEQYF.

The rearrangement joins TRBV28 to TRBJ2-1; D gene ambiguous. V gave up 5 bases and J gave up 5 bases, with 13 bases separating them. Germline CDR1 is MDHEN and CDR2 is SYDVKM. The CDR3 runs to 14 residues. CDR3 sequence reads: CASSTPFTHNEQFF. The CDR3 region has the DNA TGTGCCAGCAGTACACCTTTTACCCACAATGAGCAGTTCTTC. The full variable domain, with the rest looked up from reference TRBV28 and TRBJ2-1, is DVKVTQSSRYLVKRTGEKVFLECVQDMDHENMFWYRQDPGLGLRLIYFSYDVKMKEKGDIPEGYSVSREKKERFSLILESASTNQTSMYLCASSTPFTHNEQFFGPGTRLTVL.

This chain links TRBV7-9 with TRBJ1-1; D is possibly TRBD1 (6 bases). V lost 7 bases to trimming and J lost 3 bases, with 21 bases between them. Germline-derived CDR1 and CDR2 are SEHNR and FQNEAQ (reference sequence). This CDR3 is 16 amino acids long. CDR3 DNA sequence: TGTGCCAGCATTGACGAATACCGGGGGGCTTACACTGAAGCTTTCTTT. Protein product: CASIDEYRGAYTEAFF.

The chain employs TRBV2 and TRBJ1-5, with D possibly TRBD1 on 6 matching bases. Germline values: CDR1 SNHLY, CDR2 FYNNEI. V lost 2 bases and J 6 bases, leaving 11 bases between the germline ends. The CDR3 runs 14 residues. CDR3 protein: CASSERTAGQPQHF. Written as DNA, the CDR3 is TGTGCCAGCAGTGAAAGGACAGCGGGTCAGCCCCAGCATTTT.